This TCR beta chain was found in a study of blood T cell repertoires in COVID-19. In the study overall: Spain, Italy and the United States supplied samples that represented acute and convalescent COVID-19.

The length of the CDR3 is 11 residues. Germline-derived CDR1 and CDR2 are SNHLY and FYNNEI. Only a few counts were recorded for this clone. Mismatch with germline at one junction end may stem from a read error. Clones were sequenced by immunoSEQ multiplex PCR, and TCRdb holds only the in-frame ones, with some missing. The sample has some 130,000 clones, 80% seen once; the top ten hold approximately 1.8%. The sequence was collected from a man aged 65-85 years with acute or convalescent COVID-19. The V and J genes are TRBV2 and TRBJ2-7; 9 positions match TRBD1. Sample: peripheral blood. The CDR3 DNA reads TGTGCCAGCAGTGAAAGGGACAGGGCGAGCTTC. Protein sequence: CASSERDRASF.